Listed below are T cell receptor beta chains from one sample, sequenced in a study of blood T cell repertoires in COVID-19. The method was immunoSEQ multiplex PCR; TCRdb's version includes in-frame clones alone and lacks a portion of them. The data show about 39,000 clones, around 86% seen once. The sequencing input was peripheral blood. Source of these receptors: a man between 50 and 59 years old with active or convalescent COVID-19. Both conserved end residues are part of each CDR3. Each record gives: CDR3 DNA, CDR3 protein, V gene, J gene, D gene, clone size. D genes are given only for firm matches. Rows give clone size only sometimes, using once, few, many, or a class for an expanded clone.

CDR3nt: TGCGCCAGCAGCCCCGGAGGGGACAATGAGCAGTTCTTC; CDR3aa: CASSPGGDNEQFF; v_gene: TRBV5-1; j_gene: TRBJ2-1; d_gene: -; abundance: few
CDR3nt: TGCGCCAGCAGCTTGAGTAGCGGGAGCTACAATGAGCAGTTCTTC; CDR3aa: CASSLSSGSYNEQFF; v_gene: TRBV5-1; j_gene: TRBJ2-1; d_gene: TRBD2; abundance: once
CDR3nt: TGTGCCACCAGCAGAGAAGGGGGCGGCTACACCTTC; CDR3aa: CATSREGGGYTF; v_gene: TRBV15; j_gene: TRBJ1-2; d_gene: TRBD1; abundance: -
CDR3nt: TGTGCCAGCAGTTACCTCCAGGGTGGTGGGCGCAATGAGCAGTTCTTC; CDR3aa: CASSYLQGGGRNEQFF; v_gene: TRBV6-5; j_gene: TRBJ2-1; d_gene: -; abundance: -
CDR3nt: TGCAGCGCACGGACAGGGAGTGGGTCGAGTCAGCCCCAGCATTTT; CDR3aa: CSARTGSGSSQPQHF; v_gene: TRBV29-1; j_gene: TRBJ1-5; d_gene: TRBD1; abundance: few
CDR3nt: TGTGCCAGCAGCTTGGGGCGGGAGCGTCTCTACGAGCAGTACTTC; CDR3aa: CASSLGRERLYEQYF; v_gene: TRBV5-4; j_gene: TRBJ2-7; d_gene: TRBD2; abundance: -
CDR3nt: TGTGCCAGCAGCCAGGGACAGGGCACCTACGAGCAGTACTTC; CDR3aa: CASSQGQGTYEQYF; v_gene: TRBV14; j_gene: TRBJ2-7; d_gene: TRBD1; abundance: -
CDR3nt: TGTGCCAGCAGCTGGAAAACCGGGACTAGAGTTAATGAGCAGTTCTTC; CDR3aa: CASSWKTGTRVNEQFF; v_gene: TRBV7-6; j_gene: TRBJ2-1; d_gene: TRBD2; abundance: -
CDR3nt: TGCGCCAGCAGCTTGGAGGGACAGAGCCTCTCTGGAAACACCATATATTTT; CDR3aa: CASSLEGQSLSGNTIYF; v_gene: TRBV5-1; j_gene: TRBJ1-3; d_gene: TRBD1; abundance: -
CDR3nt: TGTGCCAGCATCCTAAACGAGGTAGAGGGGGCTTATGAAAAACTGTTTTTT; CDR3aa: CASILNEVEGAYEKLFF; v_gene: TRBV25-1; j_gene: TRBJ1-4; d_gene: TRBD1; abundance: once
CDR3nt: TGTGCCAGCAGCTTTGGGGGGAGTACGTGGGAGCAGTACTTC; CDR3aa: CASSFGGSTWEQYF; v_gene: TRBV7-2; j_gene: TRBJ2-7; d_gene: -; abundance: few
CDR3nt: TGTGCCAGCAGCTCAGGCCGGGACTCAGGTTGGTCGGCGACCCAGTACTTC; CDR3aa: CASSSGRDSGWSATQYF; v_gene: TRBV5-4; j_gene: TRBJ2-5; d_gene: -; abundance: -
CDR3nt: TGTGCCAGCAGCCCGAGGGGGGGTCACGGCTACACCTTC; CDR3aa: CASSPRGGHGYTF; v_gene: TRBV11-2; j_gene: TRBJ1-2; d_gene: -; abundance: few
CDR3nt: TGTGCCAGCAGCCCGAAGGGGTCAACTAATGAAAAACTGTTTTTT; CDR3aa: CASSPKGSTNEKLFF; v_gene: TRBV25-1; j_gene: TRBJ1-4; d_gene: -; abundance: -
CDR3nt: TGTGCCAGCAGTTCCTCTCGGTCCACTGAAGCTTTCTTT; CDR3aa: CASSSSRSTEAFF; v_gene: TRBV28; j_gene: TRBJ1-1; d_gene: -; abundance: -
CDR3nt: TGCGCCAGCAGCTTGGTTTTCGGGGGAAACACAGATACGCAGTATTTT; CDR3aa: CASSLVFGGNTDTQYF; v_gene: TRBV5-1; j_gene: TRBJ2-3; d_gene: -; abundance: once
CDR3nt: TGTGCCAGCAGCTTACTGCGGGGAGACCCCAATGAGCAGTTCTTC; CDR3aa: CASSLLRGDPNEQFF; v_gene: TRBV7-3; j_gene: TRBJ2-1; d_gene: -; abundance: -
CDR3nt: TGTGCCAGCAGCGCCCAGGGTAGTGGGACTGAAGCTTTCTTT; CDR3aa: CASSAQGSGTEAFF; v_gene: TRBV11-3; j_gene: TRBJ1-1; d_gene: -; abundance: -
CDR3nt: TGTGCCAGCAGACCGACGGGACAGGGTTATGAAAAACTGTTTTTT; CDR3aa: CASRPTGQGYEKLFF; v_gene: TRBV28; j_gene: TRBJ1-4; d_gene: TRBD1; abundance: -
CDR3nt: TGTGCCAGCAGCTTAGGGGGCAGGGGGAAGAAAAAACTGTTTTTT; CDR3aa: CASSLGGRGKKKLFF; v_gene: TRBV11-2; j_gene: TRBJ1-4; d_gene: TRBD1; abundance: -
CDR3nt: TGCGCCAGCAGCCAAGGAACCGGGGAAACTTTCTTT; CDR3aa: CASSQGTGETFF; v_gene: TRBV4-1; j_gene: TRBJ1-1; d_gene: -; abundance: -
CDR3nt: TGTGCCAGCATAAAAGCTTTCTTT; CDR3aa: CASIKAFF; v_gene: TRBV27; j_gene: TRBJ1-1; d_gene: -; abundance: -
CDR3nt: TGTGCCAGCAGCGAGGGGGAGCCCATGAACACTGAAGCTTTCTTT; CDR3aa: CASSEGEPMNTEAFF; v_gene: TRBV9; j_gene: TRBJ1-1; d_gene: -; abundance: few
CDR3nt: TGTGCCAGCAGCCGTGGGGTCGGACAGGGGAACACTGAAGCTTTCTTT; CDR3aa: CASSRGVGQGNTEAFF; v_gene: TRBV7-3; j_gene: TRBJ1-1; d_gene: TRBD1; abundance: -
CDR3nt: TGCGCCAGCAGCCTAACCCCGACAGGGGCTAGCACAGATACGCAGTATTTT; CDR3aa: CASSLTPTGASTDTQYF; v_gene: TRBV5-1; j_gene: TRBJ2-3; d_gene: TRBD1; abundance: -
CDR3nt: TGTGCCAGTAGTATCTCCGCAGGGTCCTATGGCTACACCTTC; CDR3aa: CASSISAGSYGYTF; v_gene: TRBV19; j_gene: TRBJ1-2; d_gene: -; abundance: -
CDR3nt: TGTGCCAGCAGCCCAGGCTTTAATGAAAAACTGTTTTTT; CDR3aa: CASSPGFNEKLFF; v_gene: TRBV28; j_gene: TRBJ1-4; d_gene: -; abundance: -
CDR3nt: TGTGCCTGGAACACGGGACAGGGGAACAGAAGGAGGGGCTACACCTTC; CDR3aa: CAWNTGQGNRRRGYTF; v_gene: TRBV30; j_gene: TRBJ1-2; d_gene: TRBD1; abundance: -
CDR3nt: TGTGCCAGCAGCGTATCGGGGGTTAGAGGGGAGCAGTACTTC; CDR3aa: CASSVSGVRGEQYF; v_gene: TRBV6-5; j_gene: TRBJ2-7; d_gene: -; abundance: -
CDR3nt: TGTGCCAGCTCACCAACCGCACAGGGGGCTTCACCCCTCCACTTT; CDR3aa: CASSPTAQGASPLHF; v_gene: TRBV18; j_gene: TRBJ1-6; d_gene: TRBD1; abundance: -
CDR3nt: TGTGCCAGCAGTGCTCGGGACAGGGGCGGAAGGGGATACGAGCAGTACTTC; CDR3aa: CASSARDRGGRGYEQYF; v_gene: TRBV27; j_gene: TRBJ2-7; d_gene: TRBD1; abundance: -
CDR3nt: TGTGCCAGCAGCTTAAGAATCGCTAGCCCACCCTACGAGCAGTACTTC; CDR3aa: CASSLRIASPPYEQYF; v_gene: TRBV7-8; j_gene: TRBJ2-7; d_gene: -; abundance: -
CDR3nt: TGTGCCAGCAGTGCACCCCAGGGGGGCGGGAGGCACACCGGGGAGCTGTTTTTT; CDR3aa: CASSAPQGGGRHTGELFF; v_gene: TRBV6-4; j_gene: TRBJ2-2; d_gene: -; abundance: -
CDR3nt: TGTGCCAGCAGCCCACGGGGGTCAAAACTGTTTTTT; CDR3aa: CASSPRGSKLFF; v_gene: TRBV12-3/TRBV12-4; j_gene: TRBJ1-4; d_gene: -; abundance: -